The sequence of this T cell receptor beta chain was determined in a study of identical twins. General study points: In beta out-of-frame sequences, the excess sharing between twins was weaker. Some out-of-frame alpha sequences were shared by twins, and these showed excess low generation probability.

MiXCR, applied by TCRdb to the 5' RACE reads, yields one record per CDR3 protein. The profile shows approximately 600,000 distinct CDR3 sequences, 9.6% of them singletons. Ten or more counts support this clonotype. The antigen is not known. These data also featured in a second study, about yellow fever vaccine responses in identical twins.

This receptor was taken from a woman aged 18-30 years in good health. The specimen sequenced was PBMCs.

The CDR3 DNA follows: TGCAGTGCTACCCGACAGGGGGTATTGAACACCATATATTTT. It is translated as CSATRQGVLNTIYF. V and J are TRBV20-1 and TRBJ1-3; 9 positions agree with TRBD1. The germline gives CDR1 DFQATT, CDR2 SNEGSKA (reference sequence). This CDR3 comprises 14 residues. The V and J ends lost 4 bases and 7 bases, in that order; junction bases with no gene match: 8.